This record looks at one TCR beta chain sequence and its context. As yet, its antigen is unknown. The CDR3 spans 15 residues. The germline V gene encodes CDR1 SEHNR and CDR2 FQNEAQ (reference sequence). V was pared by 3 bases and J by 7 bases, with 19 bases between. These data originate in a study of CD8 T cells in Susac syndrome. Study-level findings and limits: A relatively small number of individuals underwent TCR sequencing and HLA analysis.

Treatment-naive patients with stable or active relapsing-remitting disease were the multiple sclerosis controls. TEMRA cells were FACS-enriched, unlike CD8+ and CD4+ T cells, which were negatively isolated. Reverse transcription of about 0.5 to 1 ug RNA was carried out with random hexamers. Coverage of TCR beta CDR3 amplification by immunoSEQ multiplex PCR extended to 54 Vbeta and 13 Jbeta. Using its own MiXCR run on the immunoSEQ multiplex PCR reads, TCRdb lists one record per CDR3 protein. This sample has tens of thousands of distinct CDR3 sequences, with approximately 96% found just once. The chain is built from TRBV7-9 and TRBJ2-7, with D perhaps TRBD2 (6 bases). Sequencing was performed on CD4+ T cells from PBMCs. This receptor was identified in a human donor with multiple sclerosis. The CDR3 spells CASSFSYRTGGEQYF. The CDR3 coding sequence is TGTGCCAGCAGCTTTTCATACAGGACTGGGGGGGAGCAGTACTTC.